The 26 T cell receptor beta chains below were found in one sample sequenced in a study of radiation and T cells in renal cell carcinoma. Time point of the sample: blood 2 weeks post-SBRT. Described treatment: 15 Gy SBRT to primary tumor, nephrectomy 4 weeks later. Assay used: immunoSEQ multiplex PCR; TCRdb lists only in-frame clones, some missing. The sample lists roughly 130,000 clones; more than 70% were seen once. The material sequenced was blood, taken from a patient whose treatment included radiotherapy and nephrectomy. Every receptor here comes from a woman aged 70-85 years with renal cell carcinoma.

This chain uses TRBV13 with TRBJ1-1, with D possibly TRBD1 on 5 matching bases. Germline V gene sequence: CDR1 PRHDT, CDR2 FYEKMQ (reference sequence). The CDR3 runs to 12 residues. The V gene lost 4 bases and the J gene lost 4 bases, with 7 bases spanning the gap. CDR3 region: CASSSRVTEAFF. DNA of the CDR3: TGTGCCAGCAGCTCCAGGGTCACTGAAGCTTTCTTT.

The chain links TRBV19 to TRBJ1-5; 10 bases map to TRBD1. V shed 6 bases, J shed 2 bases, and the junction held 13 bases outside the gene matches. The CDR3 loop spans 18 amino acids. Germline CDR1 reads LNHDA; CDR2 reads SQIVND (reference sequence). The CDR3 region is CASSLTRQGAGGNQPQHF. CDR3 in DNA: TGTGCCAGTAGCCTCACCCGACAGGGGGCGGGAGGCAATCAGCCCCAGCATTTT. The full variable domain, completed using reference TRBV19 and TRBJ1-5, is DGGITQSPKYLFRKEGQNVTLSCEQNLNHDAMYWYRQDPGQGLRLIYYSQIVNDFQKGDIAEGYSVSREKKESFPLTVTSAQKNPTAFYLCASSLTRQGAGGNQPQHFGDGTRLSIL.

This chain uses TRBV14 with TRBJ2-7; possibly TRBD1 or TRBD2 for D (5 bases each). The CDR3 spans 16 residues. Germline lookup yields CDR1 SGHDN and CDR2 FVKESK. Trimming took 0 bases from V and 3 from J, leaving 15 bases between them. The CDR3 reads CASSQDSRDGFYEQYF. The CDR3 DNA reads as TGTGCCAGCAGCCAAGATTCAAGGGACGGATTCTACGAGCAGTACTTC.

CDR3: CASSLAGGYSPLHF. The DNA of the CDR3 is TGTGCCAGCAGCTTAGCGGGGGGGTATTCACCCCTCCACTTT. The rearrangement links TRBV7-6 to TRBJ1-6; a weak D match, TRBD1 (5 bases). Germline CDR1 is SGHVS and CDR2 is FNYEAQ. V lost 0 bases, J lost 8 bases, and 8 bases lay in between. This CDR3 region has 14 residues.

The CDR3 protein is CASSEGGGETQYF. The CDR3 nucleotides read TGTGCCAGCAGTGAAGGGGGGGGAGAGACCCAGTACTTC. J is TRBJ2-5 and V is TRBV6-1, with 7 bases identical to TRBD2. The germline V gene has CDR1 MNHNS and CDR2 SASEGT. The V and J ends lost 1 base and 4 bases, in that order; junction bases with no gene match: 0. There are 13 residues in the CDR3.

The chain links TRBV27 to TRBJ1-6; D perhaps matches TRBD1 (5 bases). CDR1 and CDR2 from the germline V gene are MNHEY and SMNVEV (reference sequence). V was cut by 6 bases and J by 7 bases, with 19 bases left in between. There are 16 residues in the CDR3. As DNA, the CDR3 is TGTGCCAGCAGCATTAAGATCCAGGGATCCAATTCACCCCTCCACTTT. It is translated as CASSIKIQGSNSPLHF.

The chain uses TRBV6-6 and TRBJ2-1; D possibly matches TRBD1 or TRBD2 (6 bases each). Deletions cut 8 bases from V and 1 base from J, with 12 bases between. Germline CDR1 and CDR2: MNHNY and SVGAGI (reference sequence). CDR3 length: 14 amino acids. CDR3 coding DNA: TGTGCCAGCGGGGGGCAGGGGTCCTACAATGAGCAGTTCTTC. This codes for CASGGQGSYNEQFF.

This clone has just one count. The chain is built from TRBV11-2 and TRBJ2-3; D uncertain. CDR1 SGHAT and CDR2 FQNNGV come from the germline V gene. Trimming stripped 2 bases from V and 3 bases from J, with 9 bases between. The CDR3 contains 14 residues. In DNA, the CDR3 is TGTGCCAGCAGCTTACAGACCTCGACAGATACGCAGTATTTT. Amino acids: CASSLQTSTDTQYF.

DNA for the CDR3: TGTGCCAGCAGTTACAGGACAGGGGGTGGACAGCCCCAGCATTTT. Its protein is CASSYRTGGGQPQHF. This rearrangement joins TRBV6-5 to TRBJ1-5, with 10 bases matching TRBD1. This CDR3 is built from 15 residues. CDR1 is MNHEY, CDR2 SVGAGI, per germline. The J segment lost 7 bases and the V segment lost 2 bases, leaving 5 bases of the junction unmatched.

About this clone itself: An end of the junction differs from the germline gene, which may be a read error. V gene TRBV4-3 combines with J gene TRBJ2-6; no clear D gene. The germline CDR1 and CDR2 sequences are LGHNA and YSLEER. The CDR3 sequence is 18 residues long. The CDR3 sequence: CASSQVLGVLSGANVLTF. The CDR3 region has the DNA TGCGCCAGCAGTCAAGTCCTTGGTGTCCTCTCTGGGGCCAACGTCCTGACTTTC.

The table lists this clone with a count of one. The rearrangement links TRBV28 to TRBJ1-1; the match to TRBD1 covers 7 bases. The V and J ends lost 10 bases and 4 bases, in that order; junction bases with no gene match: 3. The CDR3 is made up of 11 amino acids. Germline values: CDR1 MDHEN, CDR2 SYDVKM. The CDR3 DNA sequence: TGTGCCACCGACAGGGCCACTGAAGCTTTCTTT. Translating it yields CATDRATEAFF.

V usage is TRBV27 and J usage is TRBJ2-7; possibly TRBD1 for D (5 bases). This CDR3 has 13 residues. Trimming removed 6 bases from V and 5 bases from J, with 14 bases in between. CDR1 MNHEY and CDR2 SMNVEV come from the germline V gene (reference sequence). DNA of the CDR3: TGTGCCAGCAGGCCGGGCAGGGTGAACGAGCAGTACTTC. The encoded protein is CASRPGRVNEQYF.

The chain carries TRBV4-1 and TRBJ1-6; D uncertain. Germline V CDR1 and CDR2: MGHRA, YSYEKL. The germline V and J ends were trimmed by 3 bases and 7 bases, with 16 bases remaining between them. There are 16 residues in the CDR3. DNA of the CDR3: TGCGCCAGCAGCCAGCCGCCGACGGAGAACAATTCACCCCTCCACTTT. It translates to CASSQPPTENNSPLHF.

The CDR3 reads CASAGANVLTF. CDR3 DNA sequence: TGTGCCAGCGCAGGGGCCAACGTCCTGACTTTC. The V call is TRBV2, the J call TRBJ2-6; no clear D. Germline V gene lookup returns CDR1 SNHLY and CDR2 FYNNEI. Between the trimmed V and J ends, which lost 8 bases and 4 bases, there was a span of 3 bases. This CDR3 is 11 amino acids long.

The rearrangement joins TRBV19 to TRBJ2-3; no definite D call. Trimming shortened V by 3 bases and J by 6 bases, and 4 bases separated the two germline ends. This CDR3 comprises 11 residues. The V gene's germline CDR1 is LNHDA and CDR2 SQIVND (reference sequence). The CDR3 DNA sequence: TGTGCCAGTAGTATTGCTGATACGCAGTATTTT. This sequence encodes CASSIADTQYF.

This clone was detected only once. This sequence joins TRBV2 and TRBJ2-4, with no clear D. The CDR3 totals 16 residues. The V gene's germline CDR1 is SNHLY and CDR2 FYNNEI. Trimming stripped 4 bases from V and 0 bases from J, with 13 bases between. The CDR3 DNA reads as TGTGCCAGCAGTGCAAGGACGGCGCTAGCCAAAAACATTCAGTACTTC. This sequence encodes CASSARTALAKNIQYF.

The chain uses TRBV19 and TRBJ1-5; possibly TRBD1 for D (6 bases). The CDR3 has 13 residues. With 10 bases removed from V and 2 bases from J, the gap between germline ends came to 12 bases. Germline CDR1 and CDR2: LNHDA and SQIVND (reference sequence). The CDR3: CATLPGGNQPQHF. Written as DNA, the CDR3 is TGTGCCACCCTACCAGGGGGCAATCAGCCCCAGCATTTT.

The V gene is TRBV5-1, the J gene TRBJ2-3, with 7 bases identical to TRBD1. Looked up from germline, CDR1 is SGHRS and CDR2 is YFSETQ. Germline trimming cut 7 bases from V and 1 base from J; bases unmatched to any gene: 12. The CDR3 totals 16 residues. Here the CDR3 DNA reads TGCGCCAGCTGTCCCATAGCGCAGGGGGGCACAGATACGCAGTATTTT. Translating it yields CASCPIAQGGTDTQYF.

As for this clone: Other DNA sequences in the same sample also yield this CDR3. The gene calls are TRBV6-5 and TRBJ2-2; tentative D call: TRBD1 (6 bases). The V gene lost 4 bases and the J gene lost 1 base, with 7 bases spanning the gap. The CDR3 covers 14 residues. Per the germline V gene, CDR1 is MNHEY and CDR2 is SVGAGI. CDR3 region: CASSWGQNTGELFF. CDR3 coding DNA: TGTGCCAGCAGTTGGGGACAGAACACCGGGGAGCTGTTTTTT.

The chain uses TRBV2 and TRBJ1-5; no clear D gene. Trimming took 8 bases from V and 3 from J, leaving 5 bases between them. The germline V gene encodes CDR1 SNHLY and CDR2 FYNNEI. The CDR3 extends over 11 amino acids. CDR3 sequence (DNA): TGTGCCAGCGGGATCAATCAGCCCCAGCATTTT. Its protein is CASGINQPQHF.

The chain joins TRBV5-5 to TRBJ1-1; D remains unclear. Germline lookup yields CDR1 SGHKS and CDR2 YYEKEE (reference sequence). CDR3 length equals 15 residues. V was cut by 0 bases and J by 4 bases, with 13 bases left in between. The CDR3 nucleotides are TGTGCCAGCAGCTTGGGGGCGGGTCGGGGCACTGAAGCTTTCTTT. Encoded protein: CASSLGAGRGTEAFF.

CDR3 in amino acids: CASSTTAGGRTEAFF. CDR3 nucleotides: TGTGCCAGCAGTACTACCGCAGGGGGCAGAACTGAAGCTTTCTTT. The rearrangement uses TRBV28 and TRBJ1-1, with 8 bases matching TRBD1. Germline V gene data show CDR1 as MDHEN and CDR2 as SYDVKM. The CDR3 sequence is 15 residues long. J lost 5 bases, V lost 5 bases, and 10 bases had no gene match.

V gene TRBV5-4 combines with J gene TRBJ2-2; D uncertain. This CDR3 is 12 amino acids long. V gave up 2 bases and J gave up 6 bases, with 5 bases separating them. CDR1 SGHNT and CDR2 YYREEE come from the germline V gene (reference sequence). CDR3 region: CASSLEAGELFF. CDR3 nucleotide sequence: TGTGCCAGCAGCTTAGAAGCCGGGGAGCTGTTTTTT.

The V gene is TRBV4-3, the J gene TRBJ2-3; D not certain. Trimming pared 0 bases from V and 2 bases from J, leaving 9 bases between. The CDR3 spans 15 residues. The germline V gene has CDR1 LGHNA and CDR2 YSLEER. DNA of the CDR3: TGCGCCAGCAGCCAAGAGCGGCGGAACACAGATACGCAGTATTTT. This codes for CASSQERRNTDTQYF.

J is TRBJ2-3 and V is TRBV21-1; no check of the table's D call, TRBD1, against the DNA was made. TRBV21-1 is deemed a pseudogene. The CDR3 contains 16 residues. The CDR3 sequence: CASSKARTSNPDTQYF. In DNA form, the CDR3 reads TGTGCCAGCAGCAAAGCGCGGACATCCAACCCAGATACGCAGTATTTT.

This clone showed up just once. The chain uses TRBV11-3 and TRBJ1-2; TRBD1 is a possible D gene (6 bases). There are 12 residues in the CDR3. Germline CDR1 is SGHNT and CDR2 is YENEEA. V lost 2 bases, J lost 8 bases, and 9 bases lay in between. The CDR3 nucleotides read TGTGCCAGCAGCTTAAACAGGGAAGGCTACACCTTC. Amino acid sequence: CASSLNREGYTF.